This TCR beta chain originates from a study of CD8 T cells in ankylosing spondylitis. Broader study findings: Clones linked to disease were reported to show significant enrichment in matched ankylosing spondylitis synovial fluid. In reactive arthritis synovial fluid and blood, some motif variants had been reported before.

Making the TCR beta libraries involved quantitative 5'-RACE with molecular barcodes. TCRdb re-called the 5' RACE reads with MiXCR, one entry per CDR3 protein. The sample lists 250,000 to 300,000 distinct CDR3 sequences, approximately 20% occurring once. This clonotype was seen many times. Its antigen is not identified. This TCR came from a male donor with ankylosing spondylitis or in good health (not recorded which). Sequencing was carried out using blood, either unsorted or a sorted T cell fraction (not recorded which).

The CDR3 reads CSAKPPSGDTDTQYF. CDR3 nucleotide sequence: TGCAGTGCCAAGCCCCCTAGCGGGGACACAGATACGCAGTATTTT. The chain carries TRBV20-1 and TRBJ2-3, with 9 bases that match TRBD2. Germline V gene sequence: CDR1 DFQATT, CDR2 SNEGSKA (reference sequence). This CDR3 has 15 residues. V gave up 6 bases and J gave up 2 bases; unmatched junction bases: 9.